This TCR beta chain came from a study of Tregs in tolerant kidney transplant recipients. Assay: immunoSEQ multiplex PCR; the TCRdb copy retains only in-frame clones and omits some. The table records approximately 98,000 clones, 90% of them present only once. Germline lookup yields CDR1 MNHEY and CDR2 SMNVEV (reference sequence). The germline V and J ends were trimmed by 6 bases and 6 bases, with 18 bases remaining between them. This CDR3 contains 15 residues. The chain is built from TRBV27 and TRBJ2-1; D perhaps matches TRBD2 (5 bases). The input for sequencing was CD4+ T cells from blood, taken before the transplant. The receptor's source is a human donor who received a combined kidney and bone marrow transplant. The CDR3 loop reads CASRSGIISTNEQFF. Written as DNA, the CDR3 is TGTGCCAGCAGATCCGGGATTATCTCAACCAATGAGCAGTTCTTC.